The sequence of this T cell receptor beta chain was determined in a study of vaccination and CD4 T cells after COVID-19. Whole-study context: Two doses of either BNT162b2 or mRNA-1273 vaccine went to participants.

Researchers used the Oncomine TCR Beta short-read assay to sequence DNA from cultured CD4+ T cells. TCRdb re-called the PCR reads through MiXCR, storing one row per CDR3 protein. Of about 15,000 distinct CDR3 sequences listed, 48% are singletons. This sample's treatment: roughly nine-day PBMC culture with coronavirus spike peptide pools or control peptides (ViraFEST assay). The CDR3 runs to 14 residues. The germline gives CDR1 SGHVS, CDR2 FQNEAQ. Trimming took 4 bases from V and 9 from J; bases not matched to a gene: 4. A remark on this clonotype: The target antigen is unknown.

This clonotype originated in a human donor who had recovered from COVID-19. This chain joins TRBV7-8 and TRBJ1-6, with TRBD1 matching 9 bases. Sequenced input: CD4+ T cells from blood, cultured in vitro. CDR3 loop: CASSSGQGSSPLHF. The DNA of the CDR3 is TGTGCCAGCAGCTCGGGACAGGGCAGTTCACCCCTCCACTTT.